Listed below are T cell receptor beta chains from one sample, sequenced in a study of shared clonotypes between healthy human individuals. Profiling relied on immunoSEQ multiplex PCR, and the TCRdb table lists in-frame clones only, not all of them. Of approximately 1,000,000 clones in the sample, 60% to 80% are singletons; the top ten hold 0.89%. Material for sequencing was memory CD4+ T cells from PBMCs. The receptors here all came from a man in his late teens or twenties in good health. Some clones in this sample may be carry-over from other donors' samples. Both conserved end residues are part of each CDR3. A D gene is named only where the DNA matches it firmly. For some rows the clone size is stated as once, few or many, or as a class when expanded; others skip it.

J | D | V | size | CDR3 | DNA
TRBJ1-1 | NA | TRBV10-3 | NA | CAIAVTGTEAFF | TGTGCCATCGCGGTTACCGGCACTGAAGCTTTCTTT
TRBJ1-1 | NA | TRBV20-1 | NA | CSAVRRAEAFF | TGCAGTGCGGTACGGCGGGCCGAAGCTTTCTTT
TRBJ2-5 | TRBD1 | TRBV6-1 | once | CASSGLGQGRRETQYF | TGTGCCAGCAGTGGCCTAGGACAGGGGAGGAGAGAGACCCAGTACTTC
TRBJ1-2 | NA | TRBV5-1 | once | CASSLAESPRHGYTF | TGCGCCAGCAGCTTGGCCGAAAGCCCAAGGCATGGCTACACCTTC
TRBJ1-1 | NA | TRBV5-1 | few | CASSLGGTENTEAFF | TGCGCCAGCAGCTTGGGAGGGACGGAGAACACTGAAGCTTTCTTT
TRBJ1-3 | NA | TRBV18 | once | CASSPPGRPIYF | TGTGCCAGCTCACCACCGGGGAGGCCCATATATTTT
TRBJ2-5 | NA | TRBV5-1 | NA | CASSTWSLQETQYF | TGCGCCAGCAGCACCTGGTCCCTACAAGAGACCCAGTACTTC
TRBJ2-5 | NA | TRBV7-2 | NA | CASSFHRALETQYF | TGTGCCAGCAGCTTCCACCGGGCACTGGAGACCCAGTACTTC
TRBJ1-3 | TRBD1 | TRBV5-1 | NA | CASSFSSGTADTIYF | TGCGCCAGCAGCTTTTCTTCCGGGACAGCAGACACCATATATTTT
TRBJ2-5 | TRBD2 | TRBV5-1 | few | CASSIRGLAGMGRETQYF | TGCGCCAGCAGCATCCGGGGACTAGCGGGAATGGGGCGAGAGACCCAGTACTTC
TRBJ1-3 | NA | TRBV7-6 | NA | CASSLRRSGNTIYF | TGTGCCAGCAGCTTAAGAAGATCTGGAAACACCATATATTTT
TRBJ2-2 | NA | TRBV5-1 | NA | CASRLSGLGELFF | TGCGCCAGCAGGCTCTCGGGGTTGGGGGAGCTGTTTTTT
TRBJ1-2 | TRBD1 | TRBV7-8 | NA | CASSFRSQGAGGYTF | TGTGCCAGCAGCTTTCGATCACAGGGGGCCGGGGGCTACACCTTC
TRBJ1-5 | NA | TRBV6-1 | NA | CASSEAVWGFNQPQHF | TGTGCCAGCAGTGAAGCGGTTTGGGGATTTAATCAGCCCCAGCATTTT
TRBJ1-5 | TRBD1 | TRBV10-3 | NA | CAISESGGQGADQPQHF | TGTGCCATCAGTGAGTCGGGGGGACAGGGGGCCGATCAGCCCCAGCATTTT
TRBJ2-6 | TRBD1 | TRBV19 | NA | CASSNRDRGGGANVLTF | TGTGCCAGTAGTAACCGGGACAGGGGCGGTGGGGCCAACGTCCTGACTTTC
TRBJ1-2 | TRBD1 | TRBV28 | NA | CASSRTGDYGYTF | TGTGCCAGCAGTCGGACAGGGGACTATGGCTACACCTTC
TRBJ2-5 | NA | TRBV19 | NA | CASSMQGQETQYF | TGTGCCAGCTCAATGCAGGGACAAGAGACCCAGTACTTC
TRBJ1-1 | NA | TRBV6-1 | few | CASSVRGLTLGAFF | TGTGCCAGCAGTGTCCGGGGCCTAACGTTGGGAGCTTTCTTT
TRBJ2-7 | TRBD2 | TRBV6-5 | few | CASSPRGLDTYEQYF | TGTGCCAGCAGTCCTAGGGGACTAGACACCTACGAGCAGTACTTC
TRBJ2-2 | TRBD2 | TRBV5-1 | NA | CASRTSPAGTGELFF | TGCGCCAGCAGGACTAGTCCAGCGGGGACCGGGGAGCTGTTTTTT
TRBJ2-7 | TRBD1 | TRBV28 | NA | CASSSQGAPAYEQYF | TGTGCCAGCAGTTCCCAGGGGGCGCCGGCCTACGAGCAGTACTTC
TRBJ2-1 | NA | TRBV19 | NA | CASSIVGGGQRNEQFF | TGTGCCAGTAGTATCGTGGGAGGGGGTCAACGCAATGAGCAGTTCTTC
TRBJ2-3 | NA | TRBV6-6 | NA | CASTPTSSDTQYF | TGTGCCAGCACTCCAACTAGCTCCGATACGCAGTATTTT
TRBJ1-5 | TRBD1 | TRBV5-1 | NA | CASSWGQLNQPQHF | TGCGCCAGCAGTTGGGGACAGCTCAATCAGCCCCAGCATTTT
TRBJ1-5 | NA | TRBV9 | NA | CASSDGTHSNQPQHF | TGTGCCAGCAGCGACGGGACACATAGCAATCAGCCCCAGCATTTT
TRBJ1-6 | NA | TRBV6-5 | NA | CASASEHREDSPLHF | TGTGCCAGCGCATCGGAGCACAGGGAGGATTCACCCCTCCACTTT
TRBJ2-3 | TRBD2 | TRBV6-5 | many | CASSYGAGDTDTQYF | TGTGCCAGCAGTTACGGGGCGGGGGACACAGATACGCAGTATTTT
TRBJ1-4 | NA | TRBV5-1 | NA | CASSRLPSGGNNEKLFF | TGCGCCAGCAGCCGCCTTCCATCGGGGGGGAATAATGAAAAACTGTTTTTT
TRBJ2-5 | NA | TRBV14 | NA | CASSPLGYQETQYF | TGTGCCAGCAGCCCTTTAGGGTACCAAGAGACCCAGTACTTC
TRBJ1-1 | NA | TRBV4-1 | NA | CASSPWAGVNTEAFF | TGCGCCAGCAGCCCCTGGGCAGGAGTAAACACTGAAGCTTTCTTT
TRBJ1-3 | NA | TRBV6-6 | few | CASSYPGPLGGNTIYF | TGTGCCAGCAGTTACCCGGGCCCCCTGGGGGGAAACACCATATATTTT
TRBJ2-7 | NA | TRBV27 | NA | CASSPPGGVSYEQYF | TGTGCCAGCAGCCCGCCCGGAGGGGTCTCCTACGAGCAGTACTTC
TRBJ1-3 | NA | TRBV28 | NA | CASSSTGQISGNTIYF | TGTGCCAGCAGTTCAACCGGACAGATCTCTGGAAACACCATATATTTT
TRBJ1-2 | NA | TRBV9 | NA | CASSAAGGGGYTF | TGTGCCAGCAGCGCTGCCGGGGGAGGTGGCTACACCTTC
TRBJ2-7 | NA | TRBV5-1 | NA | CASSLVSDYEQYF | TGCGCCAGCAGCTTGGTATCCGATTACGAGCAGTACTTC
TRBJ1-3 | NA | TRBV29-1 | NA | CSVSKTRSSGNTIYF | TGCAGCGTTTCCAAAACCCGAAGCTCTGGAAACACCATATATTTT
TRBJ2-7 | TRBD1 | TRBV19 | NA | CASSIYGTAPYEQYF | TGTGCCAGTAGTATATACGGGACAGCACCCTACGAGCAGTACTTC
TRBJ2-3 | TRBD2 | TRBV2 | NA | CASRGLAGPDTQYF | TGTGCCAGCAGGGGACTAGCGGGCCCCGATACGCAGTATTTT
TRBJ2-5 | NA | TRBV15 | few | CATSSMRAYQETQYF | TGTGCCACCAGCTCAATGAGGGCGTACCAAGAGACCCAGTACTTC
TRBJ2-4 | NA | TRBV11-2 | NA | CASSPRGLGGDIQYF | TGTGCCAGCAGCCCTAGGGGGCTGGGAGGGGACATTCAGTACTTC
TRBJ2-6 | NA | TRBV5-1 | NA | CASSMTTARSGANVLTF | TGCGCCAGCAGCATGACAACCGCGAGGTCTGGGGCCAACGTCCTGACTTTC
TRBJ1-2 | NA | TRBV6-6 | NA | CASSQGFYGYTF | TGTGCCAGCAGTCAAGGGTTCTATGGCTACACCTTC
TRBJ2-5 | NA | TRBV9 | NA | CASSPRAQRQETQYF | TGTGCCAGCAGCCCGAGGGCCCAACGTCAAGAGACCCAGTACTTC
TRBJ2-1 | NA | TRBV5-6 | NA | CASSFRTGSYNEQFF | TGTGCCAGCAGCTTTCGGACGGGGTCCTACAATGAGCAGTTCTTC
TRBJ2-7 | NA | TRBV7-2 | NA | CASSSHPGNSYEQYF | TGTGCCAGCAGCTCCCACCCCGGGAACTCCTACGAGCAGTACTTC
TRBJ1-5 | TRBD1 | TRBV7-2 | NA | CASGTGRDQPQHF | TGTGCCAGTGGGACAGGGCGGGACCAGCCCCAGCATTTT
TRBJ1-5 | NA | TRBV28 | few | CASKRDQPQHF | TGTGCCAGCAAGCGAGATCAGCCCCAGCATTTT
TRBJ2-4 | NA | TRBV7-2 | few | CASSLGRAKNIQYF | TGTGCCAGCAGCTTAGGCAGAGCCAAAAACATTCAGTACTTC
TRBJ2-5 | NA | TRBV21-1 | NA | CASSPRTQETQYF | TGTGCCAGCAGCCCCCGGACACAAGAGACCCAGTACTTC
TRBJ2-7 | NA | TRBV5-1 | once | CASSLGRDWGVEQYF | TGCGCCAGCAGCTTGGGACGTGACTGGGGGGTCGAGCAGTACTTC
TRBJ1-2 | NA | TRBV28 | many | CASSSGVRGWDGYTF | TGTGCCAGCAGTTCCGGTGTTCGGGGGTGGGATGGCTACACCTTC
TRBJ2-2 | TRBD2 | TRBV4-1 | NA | CASSQIPGLGRSGSWELFF | TGCGCCAGCAGCCAGATACCGGGACTAGGGAGGTCGGGCTCTTGGGAGCTGTTTTTT
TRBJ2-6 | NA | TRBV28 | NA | CASSSAAAGDSGANVLTF | TGTGCCAGCAGTTCCGCTGCCGCCGGGGACTCTGGGGCCAACGTCCTGACTTTC
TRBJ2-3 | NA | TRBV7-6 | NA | CASSFGFERPDTQYF | TGTGCCAGCAGCTTCGGGTTCGAGAGGCCAGATACGCAGTATTTT
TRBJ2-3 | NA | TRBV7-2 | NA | CASSLGWDTQYF | TGTGCCAGCAGCTTAGGGTGGGATACGCAGTATTTT
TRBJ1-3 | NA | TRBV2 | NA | CASSPRGTGNTIYF | TGTGCCAGCAGTCCCAGGGGTACTGGAAACACCATATATTTT
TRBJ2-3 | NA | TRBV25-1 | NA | CASSPGTDTQYF | TGTGCCAGCAGTCCGGGAACAGATACGCAGTATTTT
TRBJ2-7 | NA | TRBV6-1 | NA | CASIPYGGETYEQYF | TGTGCCAGCATCCCTTACGGGGGAGAGACCTACGAGCAGTACTTC
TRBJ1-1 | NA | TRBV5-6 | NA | CASSLEKTNTEAFF | TGTGCCAGCAGCCTGGAGAAGACGAACACTGAAGCTTTCTTT